The 13 T cell receptor beta chains given below trace back to one sample, sequenced in a study of CD8+ T cells in alopecia areata (dated by TCRdb to the late 2010s). According to the study, the label for this sample's time point signals: less than 30 weeks on oral tofacitinib. Interpreted using the paper, the treatment or condition label stands for: oral pan-JAK inhibitor, 5-10 mg twice daily. Lesional scalp punch biopsies and peripheral blood were obtained from alopecia areata patients. Library preparation used the immunoSEQ multiplex PCR assay. For TCR sequencing, RNA was extracted from every sample and reverse transcribed into cDNA to serve as template. TCRdb's version of the immuneACCESS table is confined to in-frame rearrangements and falls short of the full clone set. An unresolved V gene accounts for under half of the shortfall where checked; the remainder is of unknown origin. This sample lists 4,000 to 4,500 clones; roughly 71% were detected once. About 8.4% of the sample lies in the top ten.

Specimen: skin, collected at week 24, from a patient treated with tofacitinib. The receptors derive from a human donor with alopecia areata.

This clone was detected a few times. The V and J genes are TRBV27 and TRBJ2-4; TRBD1 might be the D (5 bases). V was clipped by 8 bases and J by 1 base, with 9 bases between them. Germline assignment: CDR1 MNHEY and CDR2 SMNVEV (reference sequence). This CDR3 is built from 13 residues. The CDR3 DNA reads TGTGCCAGCTCAAAGGGGGCCAAAAACATTCAGTACTTC. Translating gives CASSKGAKNIQYF.

The chain couples TRBV7-8 to TRBJ1-1; 7 bases map to TRBD1. Germline CDR1 reads SGHVS; CDR2 reads FQNEAQ. Trimming cost V 1 base and J 3 bases; bases outside gene matches: 17. This CDR3 has 19 residues. The CDR3, as DNA: TGTGCCAGCAGCTTAGGAGTAGTAGGGGGCGGCTTTCGGGACACTGAAGCTTTCTTT. Translated, it gives CASSLGVVGGGFRDTEAFF.

V and J are TRBV5-1 and TRBJ2-3; 9 bases match TRBD2. CDR1 SGHRS and CDR2 YFSETQ come from the germline V gene. Trimming at V came to 0 bases and at J to 2 bases, leaving 4 bases not matched to a gene. The CDR3 length is 16 residues. CDR3 nucleotides: TGCGCCAGCAGCTTGGCCCTAGCGGGATCCACAGATACGCAGTATTTT. This sequence encodes CASSLALAGSTDTQYF.

CDR3 residues: CASSFPGLGGGSEQFF. In nucleotides, the CDR3 is TGTGCCAGCAGTTTCCCGGGACTAGGGGGTGGAAGTGAGCAGTTCTTC. The rearrangement links TRBV28 to TRBJ2-1, with 8 bases identical to TRBD2. The J segment lost 9 bases and the V segment lost 3 bases, leaving 13 bases of the junction unmatched. Germline values: CDR1 MDHEN, CDR2 SYDVKM. This CDR3 is 16 amino acids long.

For the CDR3, the DNA is TGTGCCAGCAGCTTACTAGCGGGGAACGTCAATGAGCAGTTCTTC. Residues: CASSLLAGNVNEQFF. The gene calls are TRBV13 and TRBJ2-1, with TRBD2 matching 9 bases. Germline CDR1 and CDR2: PRHDT and FYEKMQ (reference sequence). The CDR3 sequence is 15 residues long. The J segment lost 6 bases and the V segment lost 2 bases, leaving 5 bases of the junction unmatched.

This clone was seen more than once but under ten times. The chain couples TRBV5-5 to TRBJ2-1, with D hard to call. The CDR3 is 12 residues long. The ends were cut back, 7 bases at V and 8 bases at J, with 13 bases in the middle. Germline assignment: CDR1 SGHKS and CDR2 YYEKEE (reference sequence). CDR3 sequence: CASLRHVHEQFF. The CDR3 DNA follows: TGTGCCAGCCTCCGACACGTCCATGAGCAGTTCTTC.

The CDR3: CSVRTVLAKNIQYF. The CDR3, as DNA: TGCAGCGTTAGGACAGTACTAGCCAAAAACATTCAGTACTTC. J is TRBJ2-4 and V is TRBV29-1, with D possibly matching TRBD1 (6 bases). Germline V lookup: CDR1 SQVTM, CDR2 ANQGSEA. Trimming left V 5 bases short and J 0 bases short, with 11 bases between. CDR3 size: 14 residues.

This clone was seen a handful of times. This chain uses TRBV7-9 with TRBJ2-7, with 8 bases fitting TRBD2. Germline CDR1 is SEHNR and CDR2 is FQNEAQ (reference sequence). Trimming cost V 1 base and J 3 bases; bases outside gene matches: 8. The CDR3 has 16 amino acids. CDR3 in amino acids: CASSLEVAGLHYEQYF. CDR3 sequence (DNA): TGTGCCAGCAGCTTAGAGGTAGCGGGGCTCCACTACGAGCAGTACTTC.

This chain joins TRBV7-8 and TRBJ2-7; 8 bases are a match to TRBD1. The CDR3 sequence is 15 residues long. CDR1 and CDR2 (germline): SGHVS, FQNEAQ. With 3 bases clipped from V and 3 bases from J, the junction kept 7 bases outside the gene matches. As DNA, the CDR3 is TGTGCCAGCAGCTTGTGGCAGGGGGCCCTCTACGAGCAGTACTTC. This encodes CASSLWQGALYEQYF.

DNA for the CDR3: TGTGCCAGCAGTCGCCCGGACGGTGAAGCTTTCTTT. Its translation is CASSRPDGEAFF. The chain employs TRBV27 and TRBJ1-1; D remains unclear. The germline gives CDR1 MNHEY, CDR2 SMNVEV (reference sequence). This CDR3 spans 12 amino acids. Trimming removed 5 bases at V and 7 bases at J, with 11 bases between.

The CDR3 DNA sequence: TGTGCCAGCAGCTTAGGGGGGCCCGGGGCTGAAGCTTTCTTT. This translates into CASSLGGPGAEAFF. The chain carries TRBV7-8 and TRBJ1-1; TRBD1 is a possible D gene (6 bases). This CDR3 has 14 residues. V lost 1 base and J lost 6, with 12 bases in between. CDR1 and CDR2 from the germline V gene are SGHVS and FQNEAQ. Full variable domain (missing parts from reference TRBV7-8 and TRBJ1-1): GAGVSQSPRYKVAKRGQDVALRCDPISGHVSLFWYQQALGQGPEFLTYFQNEAQLDKSGLPSDRFFAERPEGSVSTLKIQRTQQEDSAVYLCASSLGGPGAEAFFGQGTRLTVV.

The table lists this clone with a count of one. The chain couples TRBV18 to TRBJ2-7; D gene ambiguous. Trimming left V 2 bases short and J 6 bases short, with 14 bases between. Per germline, CDR1 KGHSH and CDR2 LQKENI. The CDR3 loop spans 14 amino acids. CDR3 DNA sequence: TGTGCCAGCTCACCATTTTCTCAGAGCCGCGAGCAGTACTTC. It codes for CASSPFSQSREQYF.

The CDR3 here is CSVGDRVDGYTF. The CDR3, as DNA: TGCAGCGTTGGAGACAGGGTTGATGGCTACACCTTC. The J gene is TRBJ1-2, the V gene TRBV29-1; 7 bases are shared with TRBD1. CDR3 length equals 12 residues. V was clipped by 4 bases and J by 6 bases; unmatched bases: 5. Germline loops: CDR1 SQVTM, CDR2 ANQGSEA. Combining the CDR3 with reference TRBV29-1 and TRBJ1-2 gives the whole variable domain SAVISQKPSRDICQRGTSLTIQCQVDSQVTMMFWYRQQPGQSLTLIATANQGSEATYESGFVIDKFPISRPNLTFSTLTVSNMSPEDSSIYLCSVGDRVDGYTFGSGTRLTVV.